A selection of T cell receptor beta chains follows, all from one sample in a study of blood T cell repertoires in COVID-19. Sequencing used immunoSEQ multiplex PCR; TCRdb keeps in-frame clones, though not all of them. The data contain 140,000 to 150,000 clones, around four fifths of them seen just once; the ten biggest clones take up roughly 2.9%. Sequenced sample: peripheral blood. Receptors originate from a woman aged 40 to 50 with active or convalescent COVID-19. CDR3s include the opening cysteine and the closing phenylalanine or tryptophan. The D gene is left open where the match is weak. Where a row states a size, it is once, few, many or the class of an expanded clone; other rows omit it.

TRBJ2-3 | NA | TRBV29-1 | NA | CSVVTRYTDTQYF | TGCAGCGTTGTCACGCGGTACACAGATACGCAGTATTTT
TRBJ1-4 | NA | TRBV6-6 | NA | CASSVTGGNEKLFF | TGTGCCAGCAGTGTGACGGGGGGTAATGAAAAACTGTTTTTT
TRBJ2-1 | NA | TRBV5-1 | TRBD2 | CASSFELAGYNEQFF | TGCGCCAGCAGCTTTGAACTAGCGGGCTACAATGAGCAGTTCTTC
TRBJ1-4 | NA | TRBV14 | NA | CASSQGRRGNEKLFF | TGTGCCAGCAGCCAGGGGCGCAGGGGCAATGAAAAACTGTTTTTT
TRBJ2-2 | NA | TRBV5-1 | NA | CASSTGQTNTGELFF | TGCGCCAGCAGCACCGGACAGACGAACACCGGGGAGCTGTTTTTT
TRBJ1-6 | NA | TRBV9 | NA | CASSPGGGYNSPLHF | TGTGCCAGCAGCCCGGGGGGGGGATATAATTCACCCCTCCACTTT
TRBJ1-6 | NA | TRBV2 | TRBD1 | CASTLDRGNSPLHF | TGTGCCAGCACCTTGGACAGGGGTAATTCACCCCTCCACTTT
TRBJ1-3 | NA | TRBV28 | NA | CASLGNTIYF | TGTGCCAGCCTTGGAAACACCATATATTTT
TRBJ2-5 | once | TRBV11-2 | TRBD2 | CASSTGLAGGQETQYF | TGTGCCAGCAGCACCGGACTAGCGGGAGGGCAAGAGACCCAGTACTTC
TRBJ1-6 | NA | TRBV9 | NA | CASSVGGNGDNSPLHF | TGTGCCAGCAGCGTCGGGGGGAACGGAGATAATTCACCCCTCCACTTT
TRBJ1-4 | NA | TRBV10-3 | TRBD1 | CAISEPDRGIEKLFF | TGTGCCATCAGTGAACCGGACAGGGGTATTGAAAAACTGTTTTTT
TRBJ2-2 | NA | TRBV7-2 | NA | CASSLDQGWRELFF | TGTGCCAGCAGCTTAGATCAGGGCTGGCGGGAGCTGTTTTTT
TRBJ2-7 | NA | TRBV6-5 | TRBD2 | CATLGLAGRSYEQYF | TGTGCCACTCTCGGGCTAGCGGGCAGATCCTACGAGCAGTACTTC
TRBJ1-2 | NA | TRBV6-5 | TRBD1 | CASSPRTGEDGYTF | TGTGCCAGCAGCCCCCGGACAGGCGAAGATGGCTACACCTTC
TRBJ1-2 | few | TRBV19 | NA | CASSIVRGANYGYTF | TGTGCCAGTAGTATAGTAAGGGGCGCTAACTATGGCTACACCTTC
TRBJ2-7 | NA | TRBV27 | NA | CASSFDRTQSRYF | TGTGCCAGCAGCTTCGACAGGACTCAGAGCAGGTACTTC
TRBJ1-1 | NA | TRBV7-9 | NA | CASSLAEGMNTEAFF | TGTGCCAGCAGCTTAGCGGAGGGGATGAACACTGAAGCTTTCTTT
TRBJ2-7 | once | TRBV7-8 | NA | CASSAGGLEQYF | TGTGCCAGCAGCGCTGGCGGCCTCGAGCAGTACTTC
TRBJ2-7 | NA | TRBV5-1 | TRBD2 | CASSLVGLAIYEQYF | TGCGCCAGCAGCTTGGTTGGACTAGCAATCTACGAGCAGTACTTC
TRBJ1-1 | NA | TRBV30 | NA | CAWRADWDTEAFF | TGTGCCTGGAGAGCGGACTGGGACACTGAAGCTTTCTTT
TRBJ1-4 | NA | TRBV11-2 | NA | CASSLGTMEKLFF | TGTGCCAGCAGCTTAGGGACTATGGAAAAACTGTTTTTT
TRBJ2-5 | NA | TRBV15 | TRBD1 | CATSREQFSALGTGFQETQYF | TGTGCCACCAGCAGAGAGCAGTTTTCCGCACTCGGGACAGGCTTTCAAGAGACCCAGTACTTC
TRBJ2-7 | NA | TRBV27 | TRBD2 | CASSGLAGGWEQYF | TGTGCCAGCAGTGGACTAGCGGGCGGGTGGGAGCAGTACTTC
TRBJ2-5 | NA | TRBV6-5 | TRBD2 | CAGGGAGVGPETQYF | TGTGCCGGAGGTGGGGCGGGAGTAGGTCCAGAGACCCAGTACTTC
TRBJ2-7 | NA | TRBV27 | NA | CASSLRGFHEQYF | TGTGCCAGCAGTCTCAGGGGCTTTCACGAGCAGTACTTC
TRBJ2-7 | NA | TRBV15 | TRBD1 | CATSNTGTAIYEQYF | TGTGCCACCAGCAACACCGGGACAGCAATCTACGAGCAGTACTTC
TRBJ2-7 | once | TRBV7-2 | NA | CASSPGPFSGEQYF | TGTGCCAGCAGCCCGGGCCCCTTCTCGGGGGAGCAGTACTTC
TRBJ2-1 | NA | TRBV27 | NA | CASTHGGDSYNEQFF | TGTGCCAGCACACACGGAGGGGACTCCTACAATGAGCAGTTCTTC
TRBJ2-1 | NA | TRBV24-1 | TRBD2 | CATSRPHGRGYNEQFF | TGTGCCACCAGCAGACCCCACGGGAGGGGCTACAATGAGCAGTTCTTC
TRBJ2-5 | NA | TRBV27 | TRBD2 | CASSFTREGFETQYF | TGTGCCAGCAGTTTTACGCGGGAGGGCTTTGAGACCCAGTACTTC
TRBJ1-1 | NA | TRBV30 | NA | CAWSPQSAFF | TGTGCCTGGAGCCCCCAAAGCGCTTTCTTT
TRBJ1-1 | NA | TRBV6-2/TRBV6-3 | NA | CASSRGDTSEAFF | TGTGCCAGCAGCCGCGGGGATACGAGTGAAGCTTTCTTT
TRBJ1-4 | NA | TRBV4-1 | TRBD1 | CASSRSTGGNNEKLFF | TGCGCCAGCAGCCGTTCGACAGGGGGCAATAATGAAAAACTGTTTTTT
TRBJ2-3 | NA | TRBV7-2 | NA | CASSLLGRLGDTQYF | TGTGCCAGCAGCTTATTAGGCAGGCTTGGAGATACGCAGTATTTT
TRBJ1-2 | NA | TRBV3-1/TRBV3-2 | NA | CASSQVQGSYGYTF | TGTGCCAGCAGCCAAGTGCAGGGGTCTTATGGCTACACCTTC
TRBJ2-1 | NA | TRBV5-4 | TRBD1 | CASSSPSGGTYNEQFF | TGTGCCAGCAGCTCCCCCTCAGGGGGCACCTACAATGAGCAGTTCTTC
TRBJ1-3 | NA | TRBV28 | NA | CATGRGARGNTIYF | TGTGCAACAGGGCGGGGGGCACGGGGAAACACCATATATTTT
TRBJ1-1 | NA | TRBV6-6 | NA | CASSYEGGSAEAFF | TGTGCCAGCAGTTACGAGGGGGGGTCCGCTGAAGCTTTCTTT
TRBJ1-1 | NA | TRBV27 | TRBD1 | CASSLKRTGNTEAFF | TGTGCCAGCAGTTTGAAACGGACAGGAAACACTGAAGCTTTCTTT
TRBJ1-2 | NA | TRBV18 | NA | CASSPNPPSYTF | TGTGCCAGCTCACCAAACCCCCCTAGCTACACCTTC
TRBJ2-1 | once | TRBV19 | TRBD1 | CASSPGQGRYNEQFF | TGTGCCAGTAGTCCTGGACAGGGAAGGTACAATGAGCAGTTCTTC
TRBJ2-1 | NA | TRBV4-3 | NA | CASSQDLGTRMKQFF | TGCGCCAGCAGCCAAGATCTCGGGACACGAATGAAGCAGTTCTTC
TRBJ1-2 | NA | TRBV9 | TRBD1 | CASSAEGQGAGYGYTF | TGTGCCAGCAGCGCTGAAGGGCAGGGGGCAGGCTATGGCTACACCTTC